This T cell receptor (beta chain) was sequenced in a study of CD4 and CD8 cells across lung adenocarcinoma regions. Donors had localized lung adenocarcinoma, a non-small cell lung cancer. TCRdb re-called the PCR reads through MiXCR, storing one row per CDR3 protein. The repertoire consists of 6,500 to 8,500 distinct CDR3 sequences, with about 56% occurring once and the leading ten covering about 23%. Only a few counts were recorded for this clonotype. Looked up from germline, CDR1 is SGHRS and CDR2 is YFSETQ. The CDR3 sequence is 11 residues long. V lost 5 bases and J 8 bases, leaving 8 bases between the germline ends.

The receptor was isolated from a female donor with lung adenocarcinoma. The CD4 and CD8 labels of this study may be unreliable. Input material: CD4+ T cells from the center of a lung tumor. The J gene is TRBJ1-3, the V gene TRBV5-1; no clear D gene. The CDR3 reads CASRGIHTIYF. CDR3 nucleotide sequence: TGCGCCAGCAGGGGCATTCACACCATATATTTT.